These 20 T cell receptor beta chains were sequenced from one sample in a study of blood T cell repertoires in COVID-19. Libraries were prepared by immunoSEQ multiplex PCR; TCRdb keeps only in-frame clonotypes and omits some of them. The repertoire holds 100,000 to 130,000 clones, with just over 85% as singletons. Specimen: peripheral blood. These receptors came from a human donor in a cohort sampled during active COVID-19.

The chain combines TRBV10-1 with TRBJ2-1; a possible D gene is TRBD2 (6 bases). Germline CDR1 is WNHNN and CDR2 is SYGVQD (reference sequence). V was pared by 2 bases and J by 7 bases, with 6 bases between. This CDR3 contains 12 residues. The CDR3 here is CASSEGGNEQFF. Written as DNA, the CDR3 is TGCGCCAGCAGTGAGGGAGGGAATGAGCAGTTCTTC.

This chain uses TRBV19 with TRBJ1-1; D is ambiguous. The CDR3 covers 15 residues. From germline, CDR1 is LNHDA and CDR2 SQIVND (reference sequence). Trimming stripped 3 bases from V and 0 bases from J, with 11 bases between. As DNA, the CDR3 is TGTGCCAGTAGTATGATTGAGGGCCTGAACACTGAAGCTTTCTTT. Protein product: CASSMIEGLNTEAFF. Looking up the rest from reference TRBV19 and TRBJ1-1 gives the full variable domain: DGGITQSPKYLFRKEGQNVTLSCEQNLNHDAMYWYRQDPGQGLRLIYYSQIVNDFQKGDIAEGYSVSREKKESFPLTVTSAQKNPTAFYLCASSMIEGLNTEAFFGQGTRLTVV.

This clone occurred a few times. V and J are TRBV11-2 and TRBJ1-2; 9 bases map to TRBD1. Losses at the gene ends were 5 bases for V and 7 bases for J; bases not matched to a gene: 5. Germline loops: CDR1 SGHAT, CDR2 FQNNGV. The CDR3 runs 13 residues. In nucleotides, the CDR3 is TGTGCCAGCAGCCCGGACAGGGGCAGTGGCTACACCTTC. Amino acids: CASSPDRGSGYTF.

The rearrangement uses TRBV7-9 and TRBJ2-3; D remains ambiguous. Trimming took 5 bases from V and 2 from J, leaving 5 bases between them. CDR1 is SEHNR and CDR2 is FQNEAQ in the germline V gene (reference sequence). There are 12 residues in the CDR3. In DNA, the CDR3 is TGTGCCAGCAGCACAGCCACAGATACGCAGTATTTT. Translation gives CASSTATDTQYF. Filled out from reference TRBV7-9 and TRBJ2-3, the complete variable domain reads DTGVSQNPRHKITKRGQNVTFRCDPISEHNRLYWYRQTLGQGPEFLTYFQNEAQLEKSRLLSDRFSAERPKGSFSTLEIQRTEQGDSAMYLCASSTATDTQYFGPGTRLTVL.

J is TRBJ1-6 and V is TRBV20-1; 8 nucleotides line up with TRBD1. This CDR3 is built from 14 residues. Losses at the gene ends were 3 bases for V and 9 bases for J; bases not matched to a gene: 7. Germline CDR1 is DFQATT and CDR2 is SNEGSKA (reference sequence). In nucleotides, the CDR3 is TGCAGTGCTAGTTCAGGGGGCGCGGGTTCACCCCTCCACTTT. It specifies CSASSGGAGSPLHF.

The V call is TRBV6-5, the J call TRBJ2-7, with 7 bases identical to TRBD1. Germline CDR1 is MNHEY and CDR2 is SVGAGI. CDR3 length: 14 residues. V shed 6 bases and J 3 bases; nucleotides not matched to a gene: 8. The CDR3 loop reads CASSRDSFGYEQYF. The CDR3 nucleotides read TGTGCCAGCAGCCGGGACAGCTTTGGCTACGAGCAGTACTTC.

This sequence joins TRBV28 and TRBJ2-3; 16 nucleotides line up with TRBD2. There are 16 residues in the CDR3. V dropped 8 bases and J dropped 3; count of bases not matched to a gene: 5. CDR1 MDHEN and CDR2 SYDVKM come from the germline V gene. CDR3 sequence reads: CASGTSGGAGTDTQYF. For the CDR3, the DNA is TGTGCCAGCGGGACTAGCGGGGGGGCCGGAACAGATACGCAGTATTTT.

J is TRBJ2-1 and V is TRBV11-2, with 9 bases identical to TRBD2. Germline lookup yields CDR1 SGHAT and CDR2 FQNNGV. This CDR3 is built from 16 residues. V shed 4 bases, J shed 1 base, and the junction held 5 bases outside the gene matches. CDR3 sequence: CASSWREGGSYNEQFF. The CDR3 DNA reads TGTGCCAGCAGCTGGCGGGAGGGAGGTTCCTACAATGAGCAGTTCTTC.

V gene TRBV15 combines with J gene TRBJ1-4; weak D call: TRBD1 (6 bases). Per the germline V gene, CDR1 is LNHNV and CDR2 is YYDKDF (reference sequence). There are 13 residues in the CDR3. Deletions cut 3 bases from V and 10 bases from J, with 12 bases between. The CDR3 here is CATSRTDSLKLFF. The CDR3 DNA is TGTGCCACCAGCAGGACGGACAGTTTAAAACTGTTTTTT.

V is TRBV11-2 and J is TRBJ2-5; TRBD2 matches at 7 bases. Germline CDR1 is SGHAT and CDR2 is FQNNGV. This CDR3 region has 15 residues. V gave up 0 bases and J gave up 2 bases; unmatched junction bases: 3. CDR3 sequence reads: CASSLDNGGQETQYF. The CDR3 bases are TGTGCCAGCAGCTTAGATAACGGGGGGCAAGAGACCCAGTACTTC. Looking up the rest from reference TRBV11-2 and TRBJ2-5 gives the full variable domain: EAGVAQSPRYKIIEKRQSVAFWCNPISGHATLYWYQQILGQGPKLLIQFQNNGVVDDSQLPKDRFSAERLKGVDSTLKIQPAKLEDSAVYLCASSLDNGGQETQYFGPGTRLLVL.

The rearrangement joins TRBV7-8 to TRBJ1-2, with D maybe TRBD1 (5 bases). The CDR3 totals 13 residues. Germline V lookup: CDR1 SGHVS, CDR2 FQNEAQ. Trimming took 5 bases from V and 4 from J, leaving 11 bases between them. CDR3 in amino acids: CASSVDRRYGYTF. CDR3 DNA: TGTGCCAGCAGCGTCGACAGACGCTATGGCTACACCTTC.

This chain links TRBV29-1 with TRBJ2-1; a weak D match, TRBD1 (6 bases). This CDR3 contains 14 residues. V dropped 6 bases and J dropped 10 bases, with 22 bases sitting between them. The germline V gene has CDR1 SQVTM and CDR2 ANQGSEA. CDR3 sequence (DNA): TGCAGCGTAAAAAAACAGGGACCCTCTGACGAGCAGTTCTTC. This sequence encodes CSVKKQGPSDEQFF.

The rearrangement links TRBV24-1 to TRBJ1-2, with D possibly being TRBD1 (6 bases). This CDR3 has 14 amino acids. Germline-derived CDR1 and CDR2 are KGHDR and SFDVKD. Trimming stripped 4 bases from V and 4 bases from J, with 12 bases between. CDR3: CATSEQGHGYGYTF. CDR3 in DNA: TGTGCCACCAGTGAACAGGGACACGGCTATGGCTACACCTTC.

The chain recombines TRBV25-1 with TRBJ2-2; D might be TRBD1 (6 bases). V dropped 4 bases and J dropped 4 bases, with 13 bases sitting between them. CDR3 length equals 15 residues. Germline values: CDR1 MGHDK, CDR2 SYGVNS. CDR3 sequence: CASSGTGTLTGELFF. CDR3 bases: TGTGCCAGCAGTGGAACCGGGACACTCACCGGGGAGCTGTTTTTT.

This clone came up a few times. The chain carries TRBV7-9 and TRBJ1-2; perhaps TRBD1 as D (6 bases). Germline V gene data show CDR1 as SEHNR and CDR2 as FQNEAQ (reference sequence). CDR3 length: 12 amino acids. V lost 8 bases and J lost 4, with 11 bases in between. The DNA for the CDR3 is TGTGCCAGCGGGGGCACCAGCTATGGCTACACCTTC. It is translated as CASGGTSYGYTF.

The CDR3 DNA follows: TGTGCCTCCCGGAGGGGAGACACCGGGGAGCTGTTTTTT. Translation: CASRRGDTGELFF. The rearrangement joins TRBV6-5 to TRBJ2-2, with TRBD2 as a possible D gene (6 bases). This CDR3 has 13 amino acids. V was cut by 11 bases and J by 3 bases, with 13 bases left in between. Germline values: CDR1 MNHEY, CDR2 SVGAGI.

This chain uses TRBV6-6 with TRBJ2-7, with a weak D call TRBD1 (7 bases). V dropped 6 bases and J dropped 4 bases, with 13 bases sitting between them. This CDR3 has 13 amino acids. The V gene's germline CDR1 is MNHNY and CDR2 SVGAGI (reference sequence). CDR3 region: CASSGGQLYEQYF. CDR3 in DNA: TGTGCCAGCAGCGGGGGACAGTTATACGAGCAGTACTTC.

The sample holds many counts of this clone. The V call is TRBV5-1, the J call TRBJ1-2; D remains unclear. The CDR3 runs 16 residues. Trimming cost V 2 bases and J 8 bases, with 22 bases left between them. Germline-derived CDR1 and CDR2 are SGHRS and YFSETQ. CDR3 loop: CASSLRLRSSSGGYTF. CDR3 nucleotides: TGCGCCAGCAGCTTACGTCTACGGTCATCTAGCGGAGGCTACACCTTC.

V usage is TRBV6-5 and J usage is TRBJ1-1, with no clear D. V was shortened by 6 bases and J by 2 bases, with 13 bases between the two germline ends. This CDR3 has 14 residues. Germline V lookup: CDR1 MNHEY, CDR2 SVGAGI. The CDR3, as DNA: TGTGCCAGCAGACCCCCGGGAGAAAACACTGAAGCTTTCTTT. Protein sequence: CASRPPGENTEAFF.

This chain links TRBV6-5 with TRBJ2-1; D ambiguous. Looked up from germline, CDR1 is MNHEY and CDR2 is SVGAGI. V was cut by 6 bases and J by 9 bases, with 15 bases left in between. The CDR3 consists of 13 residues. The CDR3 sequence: CASRLKRVAEQFF. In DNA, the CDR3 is TGTGCCAGCAGACTTAAACGGGTCGCTGAGCAGTTCTTC.